The sequence of this T cell receptor (beta chain) was determined in a study of blood T cell repertoires in COVID-19. Study information: The analysed material was cDNA or gDNA that came from T cells, B-cell-depleted T cells, or PBMCs.

Assay: immunoSEQ multiplex PCR; the TCRdb copy retains only in-frame clones and omits some. The table includes 400,000 to 500,000 clones, roughly 90% detected once. Sequencing was carried out using PBMCs or T cells enriched from blood (not recorded which). This sequence originates from a middle-aged woman who had recovered from COVID-19.

The CDR3 is CASSSFSGANVLTF. The CDR3 nucleotides read TGTGCCAGCAGTTCTTTCTCTGGGGCCAACGTCCTGACTTTC. The V and J genes are TRBV27 and TRBJ2-6, with D unresolved. There are 14 residues in the CDR3. V shed 4 bases and J shed 0 bases, with 4 bases lying between them. The germline V gene has CDR1 MNHEY and CDR2 SMNVEV (reference sequence).